Listed below are T cell receptor beta chains from one sample, sequenced in a study of OX40 agonist ivuxolimab in advanced cancers. Clones were read by immunoSEQ multiplex PCR, and TCRdb kept only the in-frame ones, dropping some. The sample holds roughly 75,000 clones, roughly 92% seen once. The sample was CD4+ or CD8+ T cells sorted from blood, taken in a trial of the OX40 agonist ivuxolimab. These receptors came from an adult with an advanced solid tumor such as melanoma, head and neck, liver or kidney cancer. Each CDR3 is given with its conserved first and last residue. A D gene is named only where the DNA matches it firmly. The size field is filled for only some rows; it gives once, few, many or a size class.

>.|TRBD2|TRBV5-8|TRBJ2-7
CASSFTGGPSYEQYF
TGTGCCAGCAGCTTCACGGGAGGGCCGTCCTACGAGCAGTACTTC
>.|.|TRBV27|TRBJ1-2
CASWGPDANYGYTF
TGTGCCAGCTGGGGCCCAGATGCTAACTATGGCTACACCTTC
>.|TRBD1|TRBV19|TRBJ1-5
CASTPVTGGHQPQHF
TGTGCCAGTACCCCAGTGACAGGGGGCCATCAGCCCCAGCATTTT
>.|.|TRBV27|TRBJ2-3
CASSLGGLGLTDTQYF
TGTGCCAGCAGTTTAGGGGGGCTGGGTTTAACAGATACGCAGTATTTT
>.|TRBD2|TRBV14|TRBJ2-5
CASSRVGTSMETQYF
TGTGCCAGCAGCCGGGTTGGGACTAGCATGGAGACCCAGTACTTC
>.|TRBD2|TRBV2|TRBJ2-5
CASSDSGGTRGETQYF
TGTGCCAGCAGTGATAGCGGGGGGACCAGGGGAGAGACCCAGTACTTC
>few|TRBD1|TRBV5-4|TRBJ1-1
CASSYRGWGTEAFF
TGTGCCAGCAGCTACAGGGGATGGGGCACTGAAGCTTTCTTT
>once|.|TRBV15|TRBJ2-7
CATSRASAEQYF
TGTGCCACCAGCAGAGCCTCCGCCGAGCAGTACTTC
>.|.|TRBV4-1|TRBJ1-1
CASSQVSEPMGKAFF
TGCGCCAGCAGCCAAGTATCGGAACCTATGGGTAAAGCTTTCTTT
>.|TRBD1|TRBV5-1|TRBJ1-2
CASSLEGQGGDGYTF
TGCGCCAGCAGCTTAGAGGGACAGGGTGGCGATGGCTACACCTTC
>.|TRBD1|TRBV5-1|TRBJ1-1
CASSTGQEDTEAFF
TGCGCCAGCAGCACGGGACAGGAGGACACTGAAGCTTTCTTT
>.|.|TRBV4-3|TRBJ1-4
CASSPSSSGKLFF
TGCGCCAGCAGCCCCTCCTCATCCGGAAAACTGTTTTTT
>.|.|TRBV2|TRBJ1-2
CASSPTTGTYGYTF
TGTGCCAGCAGTCCTACGACAGGAACCTATGGCTACACCTTC
>.|.|TRBV4-1|TRBJ2-1
CASSQGTLSSYNEQFF
TGCGCCAGCAGCCAAGGGACTCTAAGCTCCTACAATGAGCAGTTCTTC
>once|.|TRBV5-1|TRBJ2-1
CASSLVRLGAKSYNEQFF
TGCGCCAGCAGCTTGGTCCGTTTGGGGGCGAAAAGTTACAATGAGCAGTTCTTC
>.|TRBD1|TRBV5-1|TRBJ2-1
CASSLVPTGEYSYNEQFF
TGCGCCAGCAGCTTGGTACCCACAGGGGAATACTCCTACAATGAGCAGTTCTTC
>.|.|TRBV27|TRBJ2-7
CASSHNYEQYF
TGTGCCAGCAGTCACAACTACGAGCAGTACTTC
>.|TRBD1|TRBV4-1|TRBJ2-5
CASSPRDRVETQYF
TGCGCCAGCAGCCCCCGGGACAGGGTGGAGACCCAGTACTTC
>.|.|TRBV9|TRBJ1-1
CASSPPFGSMNTEAFF
TGTGCCAGCAGCCCCCCCTTTGGGTCCATGAACACTGAAGCTTTCTTT
>.|TRBD2|TRBV7-8|TRBJ2-5
CASSMGGGGPQETQYF
TGTGCCAGCAGCATGGGCGGCGGGGGGCCTCAAGAGACCCAGTACTTC
>.|TRBD1|TRBV11-2|TRBJ2-2
CASSLTGAHTGELFF
TGTGCCAGCAGCTTAACAGGGGCTCACACCGGGGAGCTGTTTTTT
>.|.|TRBV6-5|TRBJ1-3
CASSYGAFSGNTIYF
TGTGCCAGCAGTTACGGGGCTTTCTCTGGAAACACCATATATTTT
>.|.|TRBV11-2|TRBJ2-7
CASSPKARWDEQYF
TGTGCCAGCAGCCCTAAAGCCCGGTGGGACGAGCAGTACTTC
>once|.|TRBV4-3|TRBJ1-4
CASSVKGSIGEKLFF
TGCGCCAGCAGCGTAAAGGGGTCAATAGGGGAAAAACTGTTTTTT